This entry lists 8 T cell receptor beta chains sequenced from one sample in a study of blood T cell repertoires in COVID-19. TCRdb's copy holds only in-frame clones and misses some; the assay was immunoSEQ multiplex PCR. The table includes roughly 190,000 clones, 88% detected once. Input material: peripheral blood. Every receptor here comes from a human donor in a cohort sampled during active COVID-19.

This chain joins TRBV28 and TRBJ2-7; a weak D match, TRBD2 (6 bases). Per the germline V gene, CDR1 is MDHEN and CDR2 is SYDVKM. The CDR3 totals 14 residues. V was trimmed by 6 bases and J by 3 bases, leaving 15 bases between them. The chain's CDR3 is CASSVGGLYYEQYF. The DNA for the CDR3 is TGTGCCAGCAGCGTTGGAGGGCTCTACTACGAGCAGTACTTC.

This clone was picked up a small number of times. The chain has TRBV5-1 and TRBJ2-6; D perhaps matches TRBD2 (5 bases). CDR3 length: 13 amino acids. Deletions cut 4 bases from V and 10 bases from J, with 12 bases between. CDR1 is SGHRS, CDR2 YFSETQ, per germline. CDR3 protein: CASSLPPGNVLTF. In nucleotides, the CDR3 is TGCGCCAGCAGCCTCCCACCGGGGAACGTCCTGACTTTC. Together with reference TRBV5-1 and TRBJ2-6, the CDR3 gives the full variable domain: KAGVTQTPRYLIKTRGQQVTLSCSPISGHRSVSWYQQTPGQGLQFLFEYFSETQRNKGNFPGRFSGRQFSNSRSEMNVSTLELGDSALYLCASSLPPGNVLTFGAGSRLTVL.

The gene calls are TRBV7-8 and TRBJ2-1; D gene uncertain. Trimming shortened V by 0 bases and J by 7 bases, and 7 bases separated the two germline ends. The length of the CDR3 is 13 residues. Germline assignment: CDR1 SGHVS and CDR2 FQNEAQ. CDR3 nucleotide sequence: TGTGCCAGCAGCTTAGCCGCCGCGAATGAGCAGTTCTTC. Amino acid sequence: CASSLAAANEQFF. Full variable domain (remainder filled in from reference TRBV7-8 and TRBJ2-1): GAGVSQSPRYKVAKRGQDVALRCDPISGHVSLFWYQQALGQGPEFLTYFQNEAQLDKSGLPSDRFFAERPEGSVSTLKIQRTQQEDSAVYLCASSLAAANEQFFGPGTRLTVL.

The chain employs TRBV5-6 and TRBJ1-1; 7 bases line up with TRBD1. The CDR3 sequence is 14 residues long. Germline-derived CDR1 and CDR2 are SGHDT and YYEEEE. Germline trimming cut 3 bases from V and 11 bases from J; bases unmatched to any gene: 13. Here the CDR3 DNA reads TGTGCCAGCAGCTCAGCATACAGGGGCCCGAAGGCTTTCTTT. It specifies CASSSAYRGPKAFF.

The chain links TRBV4-3 to TRBJ1-6; D not resolved. The CDR3 covers 14 residues. The V end was cut by 0 bases, the J end by 9 bases, with 9 bases between. Germline-derived CDR1 and CDR2 are LGHNA and YSLEER. The CDR3 loop reads CASSQETAGSPLHF. DNA for the CDR3: TGCGCCAGCAGCCAAGAGACTGCGGGTTCACCCCTCCACTTT.

The chain carries TRBV6-5 and TRBJ2-1; TRBD1 aligns across 8 bases. The CDR3 contains 15 residues. The ends lost 8 bases at V and 5 bases at J; junction bases unmatched: 11. Germline V CDR1 and CDR2: MNHEY, SVGAGI. CDR3: CASQGAERLNNEQFF. CDR3 coding DNA: TGTGCCAGCCAGGGGGCCGAAAGACTAAACAATGAGCAGTTCTTC.

This clone was found a few times. The V and J genes are TRBV6-5 and TRBJ1-6, with D perhaps TRBD1 (5 bases). Trimming took off 4 bases at V and 0 bases at J, with 10 bases between the two ends. The CDR3 runs to 16 residues. Germline CDR1 and CDR2: MNHEY and SVGAGI. CDR3 DNA: TGTGCCAGCAGTTCGGGGGGGGGCTCCTATAATTCACCCCTCCACTTT. Its protein is CASSSGGGSYNSPLHF.

Concerning this clone itself: A junction end diverges from the germline sequence, so it may reflect a read error. This sequence joins TRBV6-6 and TRBJ2-2; TRBD2 agrees at 8 bases. In germline, CDR1 is MNHNY, CDR2 SVGAGI (reference sequence). CDR3 length: 15 residues. CDR3 nucleotide sequence: TGTGCCGGCAGCGGGGCGGGAGGCGGTACCGGGGAGCTGTTTTTT. Its translation is CAGSGAGGGTGELFF.